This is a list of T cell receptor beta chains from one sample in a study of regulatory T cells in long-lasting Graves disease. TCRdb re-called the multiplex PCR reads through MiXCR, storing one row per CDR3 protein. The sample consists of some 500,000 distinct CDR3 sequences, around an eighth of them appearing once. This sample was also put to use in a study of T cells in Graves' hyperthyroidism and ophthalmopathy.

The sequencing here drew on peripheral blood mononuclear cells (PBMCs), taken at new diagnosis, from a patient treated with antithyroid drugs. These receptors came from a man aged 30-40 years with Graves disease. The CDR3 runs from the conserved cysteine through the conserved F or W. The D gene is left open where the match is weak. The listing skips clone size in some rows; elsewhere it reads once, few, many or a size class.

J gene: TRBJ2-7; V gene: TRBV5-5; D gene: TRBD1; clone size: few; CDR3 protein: CASSFSAPGTGGSGQYF; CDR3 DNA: TGTGCCAGCAGCTTTTCAGCCCCCGGGACAGGGGGGTCGGGGCAGTACTTC
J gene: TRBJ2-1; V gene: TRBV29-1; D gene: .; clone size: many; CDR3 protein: CSAGQYNEQFF; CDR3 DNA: TGCAGCGCCGGTCAGTACAATGAGCAGTTCTTC
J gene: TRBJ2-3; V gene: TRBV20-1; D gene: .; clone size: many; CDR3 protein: CSATPLRGDGSTDTQYF; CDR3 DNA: TGCAGTGCAACGCCCCTCAGGGGGGACGGATCCACAGATACGCAGTATTTT
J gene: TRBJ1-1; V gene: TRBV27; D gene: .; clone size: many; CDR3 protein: CASSLTGASEAFF; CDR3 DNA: TGTGCCAGCAGTTTAACGGGGGCCTCTGAAGCTTTCTTT
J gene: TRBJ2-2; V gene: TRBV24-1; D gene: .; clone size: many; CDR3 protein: CATKGPATGELFF; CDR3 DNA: TGTGCCACCAAAGGACCTGCCACCGGGGAGCTGTTTTTT
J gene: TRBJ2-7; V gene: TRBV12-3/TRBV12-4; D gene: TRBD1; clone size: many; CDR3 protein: CASSQRTGVHEQYF; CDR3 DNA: TGTGCCAGCAGTCAAAGGACAGGGGTCCACGAGCAGTACTTC
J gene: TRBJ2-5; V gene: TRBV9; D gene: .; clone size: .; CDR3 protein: CASSVGGDEETQYF; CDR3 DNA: TGTGCCAGCAGCGTAGGGGGAGATGAAGAGACCCAGTACTTC
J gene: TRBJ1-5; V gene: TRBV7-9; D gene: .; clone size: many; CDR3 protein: CASSLAQNQPQHF; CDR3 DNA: TGTGCCAGCAGCTTAGCCCAAAATCAGCCCCAGCATTTT
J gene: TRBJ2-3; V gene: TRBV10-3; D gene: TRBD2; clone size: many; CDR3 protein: CAISEPSGRLPDTQYF; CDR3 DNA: TGTGCCATCAGTGAGCCTAGCGGTCGCCTCCCAGATACGCAGTATTTT
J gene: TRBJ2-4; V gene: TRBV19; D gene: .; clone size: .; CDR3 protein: CASSPGKAKNIQYF; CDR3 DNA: TGTGCCAGTAGCCCGGGAAAAGCCAAAAACATTCAGTACTTC
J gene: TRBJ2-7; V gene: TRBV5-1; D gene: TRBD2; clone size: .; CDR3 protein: CASSLSPTSGSDEQYF; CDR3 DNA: TGCGCCAGCAGCTTGAGCCCCACTAGCGGGAGCGACGAGCAGTACTTC
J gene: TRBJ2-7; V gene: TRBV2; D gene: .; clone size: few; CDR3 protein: CASSRTEQYF; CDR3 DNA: TGTGCCAGCAGCCGGACCGAGCAGTACTTC
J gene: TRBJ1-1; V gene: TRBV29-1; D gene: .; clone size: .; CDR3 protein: CSVGAGHTEAFF; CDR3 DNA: TGCAGCGTTGGTGCAGGGCACACTGAAGCTTTCTTT
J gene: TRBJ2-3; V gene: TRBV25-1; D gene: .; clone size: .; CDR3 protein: CASSEDWTETDTQYF; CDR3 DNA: TGTGCCAGCAGTGAAGACTGGACGGAGACAGATACGCAGTATTTT